This T cell receptor (beta chain) was retrieved from a study of vaccination and CD4 T cells after COVID-19 (dated by TCRdb to the early 2020s). With regard to the full study: SARS-CoV-2 positivity had been established in the convalescent patients by nasal swab PCR, and mild disease was recorded in several of these patients and severe disease in one. The time from the second vaccine dose to post-vaccine blood sampling had a median of 72 days and ranged from roughly 13 to 241 days. Each participant got two doses of either the Pfizer-BioNTech BNT162b2 vaccine (n=8) or the Moderna mRNA-1273 vaccine (n=2). Overlapping spike peptide pools from SARS-CoV-2 and from the common cold coronaviruses HCoV-NL63, HCoV-OC43 and HCoV-229E were used as culture stimuli. The spike-specific CD4+ TCR repertoire was compared before and after mRNA vaccination in 10 to 11 COVID-19 convalescent patients and a handful of infection-naive healthy vaccine recipients. Post-COVID blood samples were collected from convalescent patients a median of roughly 100 days after diagnosis, with a range of roughly 30 to 170 days. In the convalescent cohort there were six males and four females, among whom were two Hispanic individuals, seven Caucasians, two Asians and one multiracial person. In control cultures, a CEFX viral epitope pool was used as positive control, an HIV-1 Nef peptide pool was used as negative control, or no peptide was added.

As for this clonotype: It has no known antigen specificity. Mismatch with germline at one junction end may stem from a read error.

Libraries were built with PCR. DNA from cultured CD4+ T cells was subjected to TCR sequencing with the Oncomine TCR Beta short-read assay at the Johns Hopkins FTIC core. Genomic DNA was extracted from the cultured CD4+ T cells with the QIAamp micro DNA kit. Oncomine TCR Beta libraries made from cultured CD4+ T cells were pooled using unique dual indexes and sequenced on an Illumina iSeq 100. Regarding the original processing steps: Non-productive sequences were removed, and CDR3s not starting with C, not ending with F or W, or shorter than 7 amino acids were discarded. The MANAFEST web application was used to identify antigen-specific clonotypes by comparing peptide-stimulated wells against reference wells and other culture wells. To be called positive, a clone needed an FDR below 0.05, an odds ratio above 5, and a productive frequency above 0.1% in at least two of three replicate wells. Clonotypes that were significantly expanded in both SARS-CoV-2 spike wells and at least one common cold coronavirus spike condition were defined as cross-reactive. Levenshtein distances (stringdist) and unrooted phylogenetic trees (ape) in R version 3.6.1 were used to assess CDR3 homology. TCRdb redid the processing of the public reads, applying fastp at Q25 and MiXCR, and retained in-frame beta chains. Here each entry gathers all rows of one CDR3 protein and keeps the most common genes and DNA. The V and J calls reflect TCRdb's pipeline rather than the authors' work. The sample table shows over 20,000 distinct CDR3 sequences, and 45% to 60% are seen once. The top ten hold about 6.5% of the sample.

Beyond this particular receptor, the publication reports: Among convalescent patients, a median about 90% of the SARS-CoV-2-reactive clones seen after vaccination appeared only after vaccination, which suggests priming specific to the vaccine. Nearly all vaccine-specific clones in convalescent patients (304 of 307) were mono-reactive for SARS-CoV-2 spike rather than cross-reactive with common cold coronaviruses. Only a relatively small number of convalescent patients were included in the study, and early timepoints following natural infection were not analyzed. Although the median number of SARS-CoV-2-reactive clonotypes went up from some 23 after infection to 35 to 40 after vaccination, the increase was not significant.

The sample's treatment or condition label is to be understood as: roughly 11-day PBMC culture with coronavirus spike peptide pools or control peptides (ViraFEST assay). The study used the ViraFEST assay, which expanded antigen-specific T cells with peptide pools and then identified expanded clonotypes by TCR sequencing. Positive SARS-CoV-2 PCR tests in the convalescent patients dated from March to December 2020, before Alpha, Beta and Delta variants emerged in the United States. PBMCs were cultured at approximately 2 million per well in IMDM supplemented with roughly 5% human AB serum and around 9.5 IU/ml IL-2, with about 11 ug/ml peptide pools added. Half of the culture medium was replaced with fresh IL-2-containing medium on days 3 and 7. Once the cells had been in culture for over nine days, the EasySep CD4+ T cell isolation kit was used to isolate CD4+ T cells by negative selection. Ficoll-Paque Plus gradient centrifugation was used to isolate PBMCs from whole blood, and the isolated PBMCs were then either used fresh or cryopreserved at -140C. Culture conditions were generally each tested in triplicate wells.

As encoded in the germline V gene, CDR1 is MNHEY while CDR2 is SVGEGT. The CDR3 has 12 amino acids, counting the end cysteine and phenylalanine. Solely the CDR3 DNA is kept, with 36 bases framed from the first base. Sequencing was done on a sample of CD4+ T cells from blood, cultured in vitro. This chain joins TRBV6-2 or TRBV6-3 to TRBJ2-7, and 12 bases in between align with TRBD1. This TCR derives from a human donor who had recovered from COVID-19. For the CDR3, the sequence is CASTGTGGTPTF. The DNA reads as follows: TGTGCCAGCACCGGGACAGGGGGCACCCCCACCTTC.